This T cell receptor beta chain was sequenced during a study of graft-versus-host responses after intestinal transplantation. At the level of the study: Transplants given to recipients were multivisceral, liver-intestinal, or isolated intestinal. Tacrolimus plus steroids were given to all recipients for two to three years, preceded by anti-thymocyte globulin induction.

Sequencing used immunoSEQ multiplex PCR; TCRdb keeps in-frame clones, though not all of them. The table has tens of thousands of clones, 92% seen once. Findings and limits, study-wide: Marrow from the recipient contained GvH clones, some of which had appeared first in ileum or blood. High graft-versus-host to host-versus-graft clonal ratios were seen in allografts of patients with graft-donor T cell macrochimerism.

Remarks on this clone: Its antigen is as yet unknown.

Germline-derived CDR1 and CDR2 are MDHEN and SYDVKM. V was clipped by 8 bases and J by 3 bases, with 16 bases between them. CDR3 length: 14 residues. This TCR came from a human donor who received an intestinal transplant. The chain employs TRBV28 and TRBJ1-2, with D unclear. This specimen consisted of unstimulated CD4+ T cells sorted from spleen or lymph node cells, obtained before intestinal transplant. CDR3 sequence reads: CASLGAAEDYGYTF. CDR3 in DNA: TGTGCCAGCCTCGGTGCAGCCGAAGACTATGGCTACACCTTC.